This T cell receptor beta chain was sequenced for a study of blood T cell repertoires in COVID-19. The overall study: Acute-phase and convalescent COVID-19 samples originated in the United States, Italy and Spain.

This clone was seen only a few times. With V trimmed by 2 bases and J by 1 base, 2 bases remained unmatched. This CDR3 is built from 15 residues. Per the germline V gene, CDR1 is ENHRY and CDR2 is SYGVKD. The assay was immunoSEQ multiplex PCR, and TCRdb's table has in-frame clones only and misses some. The data contain some 510,000 clones, approximately 88% of them seen just once; the ten biggest clones take up approximately 1.8%. Input material: PBMCs or T cells enriched from blood (not recorded which). This chain uses TRBV10-3 with TRBJ2-7; 10 bases map to TRBD2. This TCR came from a woman aged 40-49 years who had recovered from COVID-19. Written as DNA, the CDR3 is TGTGCCATCAGTGAGGCTAGCGGGGGTTCCTACGAGCAGTACTTC. Protein sequence: CAISEASGGSYEQYF.